The 17 T cell receptor beta chains reported below all come from one sample, sequenced in a study of cytomegalovirus exposure and HLA in healthy donors. The PCR made use of 60 Vbeta and 13 Jbeta primers. Method: immunoSEQ multiplex PCR; TCRdb's copy keeps in-frame clones and lacks some. The sample yields roughly 120,000 clones, of which the top ten take up approximately 6.8%. The source material was PBMCs. Receptors were obtained from a man aged 40-50 years in good health and CMV-seropositive.

CDR3 DNA: TGTGCCAGCAGCGAAAACAGGGGGTCCGGGGGCTACACCTTC. Its protein is CASSENRGSGGYTF. The chain carries TRBV7-2 and TRBJ1-2; 8 nucleotides line up with TRBD1. The CDR3 contains 14 residues. V lost 5 bases and J lost 8; bases outside the gene matches: 10. The germline V gene has CDR1 SGHTA and CDR2 FQGNSA.

The V and J genes are TRBV5-6 and TRBJ2-7; unclear D gene. Germline CDR1 and CDR2: SGHDT and YYEEEE. With 2 bases removed from V and 2 bases from J, the gap between germline ends came to 5 bases. The CDR3 sequence is 12 residues long. CDR3 sequence reads: CASSLSAYEQYF. CDR3 nucleotide sequence: TGTGCCAGCAGCTTAAGCGCCTACGAGCAGTACTTC.

This sequence joins TRBV5-8 and TRBJ2-7, with D tentatively TRBD1 (6 bases). From germline, CDR1 is SGHTS and CDR2 YDEGEE. The CDR3 runs 14 residues. V lost 4 bases to trimming and J lost 4 bases, with 15 bases between them. CDR3 residues: CASSPGTSSYEQYF. Here the CDR3 DNA reads TGTGCCAGCAGCCCCGGGACATCCTCTTACGAGCAGTACTTC.

This rearrangement joins TRBV4-1 to TRBJ2-3; 11 positions match TRBD2. The ends lost 4 bases at V and 6 bases at J; junction bases unmatched: 15. Germline assignment: CDR1 MGHRA and CDR2 YSYEKL. The CDR3 spans 18 residues. DNA for the CDR3: TGCGCCAGCAGCCGAGACCGACTAGCGGGAAGACCTAGCGATACGCAGTATTTT. It is translated as CASSRDRLAGRPSDTQYF.

The chain uses TRBV2 and TRBJ2-5; 13 bases align to TRBD2. The better agreement between TRBJ2-7 and the DNA end casts doubt on the J call. CDR1 is SNHLY, CDR2 FYNNEI, per germline. CDR3 length: 16 residues. For the CDR3, the DNA is TGTGCCAGCTCACCACCGGGACTAGCGGGACACTACGAGCAGTACTTC. This gives the protein CASSPPGLAGHYEQYF.

CDR3 nucleotide sequence: TGCGCCAGCAGCCAGGTCGGAACAGGGGAACTGTTTTTT. This encodes CASSQVGTGELFF. The V call is TRBV4-1, the J call TRBJ1-4; 7 nucleotides line up with TRBD1. This CDR3 comprises 13 residues. Trimming cost V 3 bases and J 12 bases; bases outside gene matches: 7. Germline CDR1 is MGHRA and CDR2 is YSYEKL.

Worth noting for this clone: Its ends do not fully match the called genes, so a read error is possible. The gene calls are TRBV19 and TRBJ1-5; 10 bases are shared with TRBD1. The CDR3 has 15 amino acids. Germline-derived CDR1 and CDR2 are LNHDA and SQIVND (reference sequence). The CDR3 is CASNIDRGQRQPQHF. The CDR3 nucleotides read TGTGCCAGTAATATAGACAGGGGGCAAAGACAGCCCCAGCATTTT. Based on the CDR3 plus reference TRBV19 and TRBJ1-5, the full variable domain is DGGITQSPKYLFRKEGQNVTLSCEQNLNHDAMYWYRQDPGQGLRLIYYSQIVNDFQKGDIAEGYSVSREKKESFPLTVTSAQKNPTAFYLCASNIDRGQRQPQHFGDGTRLSIL.

V and J are TRBV7-9 and TRBJ2-1, with TRBD2 as a possible D gene (6 bases). Trimming took off 2 bases at V and 6 bases at J, with 14 bases between the two ends. The CDR3 extends over 15 amino acids. CDR1 is SEHNR, CDR2 FQNEAQ, per germline (reference sequence). The CDR3 DNA sequence: TGTGCCAGCAGCTTAACGTCGGGAGCGGGCAATGAGCAGTTCTTC. Protein: CASSLTSGAGNEQFF.

The rearrangement links TRBV29-1 to TRBJ1-1, with 7 bases lining up with TRBD1. This CDR3 region has 14 residues. The germline gives CDR1 SQVTM, CDR2 ANQGSEA. After removal of 6 bases from V and 0 bases from J, the junction contained 7 bases not matched to a gene. CDR3 residues: CSVQQGLLNTEAFF. The CDR3 DNA sequence: TGCAGCGTACAACAGGGGCTACTGAACACTGAAGCTTTCTTT.

The gene calls are TRBV19 and TRBJ1-6; D is possibly TRBD1 (5 bases). The CDR3 contains 14 residues. The germline V and J ends were trimmed by 6 bases and 7 bases, with 13 bases remaining between them. Germline assignment: CDR1 LNHDA and CDR2 SQIVND (reference sequence). This CDR3 is CASRIDGGNSPLHF. CDR3 sequence (DNA): TGTGCCAGTAGGATCGATGGGGGGAATTCACCCCTCCACTTT.

The chain links TRBV27 to TRBJ1-2, with TRBD1 matching over 9 bases. Germline V gene sequence: CDR1 MNHEY, CDR2 SMNVEV (reference sequence). The CDR3 has 15 amino acids. J lost 4 bases, V lost 4 bases, and 7 bases had no gene match. CDR3 DNA sequence: TGTGCCAGCAGTTCGTGGGACAGGGCCTTCTATGGCTACACCTTC. It is translated as CASSSWDRAFYGYTF.

This chain links TRBV28 with TRBJ2-1; TRBD2 aligns across 10 bases. The CDR3 is 19 amino acids. J was trimmed by 3 bases and V by 5 bases; bases with no gene match: 16. Germline V lookup: CDR1 MDHEN, CDR2 SYDVKM. CDR3 DNA: TGTGCCAGCAGTATTCCCCGCCCCGCCCTAGCGGGGGTCTACAATGAGCAGTTCTTC. It is translated as CASSIPRPALAGVYNEQFF.

The chain carries TRBV6-1 and TRBJ1-5; 8 positions match TRBD1. Germline V gene lookup returns CDR1 MNHNS and CDR2 SASEGT. The V segment lost 5 bases and the J segment 7 bases; nucleotides outside the gene matches: 7. The CDR3 is made up of 14 amino acids. CDR3 nucleotides: TGTGCCAGCAGTAGAGACAGGGGAGGGCAGCCCCAGCATTTT. Translating it yields CASSRDRGGQPQHF.

The rearrangement joins TRBV5-6 to TRBJ2-5, with 7 bases fitting TRBD2. The J call is doubtful: the DNA matches TRBJ2-7 better. Germline CDR1 and CDR2: SGHDT and YYEEEE. The CDR3 contains 11 residues. The chain's CDR3 is CASAGVYEQYF. The DNA of the CDR3 is TGTGCCAGCGCGGGAGTCTACGAGCAGTACTTC.

The chain combines TRBV7-9 with TRBJ2-1, with no clear D. Trimming shortened V by 1 base and J by 5 bases, and 15 bases separated the two germline ends. CDR1 is SEHNR and CDR2 is FQNEAQ in the germline V gene (reference sequence). The CDR3 has 16 residues. CDR3 protein: CASSLVMERWDNEQFF. CDR3 DNA sequence: TGTGCCAGCAGCTTAGTAATGGAGAGGTGGGACAATGAGCAGTTCTTC.

On this clone: Other DNA sequences in the sample encode the same CDR3. The gene calls are TRBV7-8 and TRBJ2-7, with 10 positions matching TRBD1. Looked up from germline, CDR1 is SGHVS and CDR2 is FQNEAQ. This CDR3 region has 15 residues. Trimming at V came to 1 base and at J to 2 bases, leaving 2 bases not matched to a gene. The CDR3 nucleotides read TGTGCCAGCAGCTTAGTAGGGACAGGGGCCTACGAGCAGTACTTC. This codes for CASSLVGTGAYEQYF.

CDR3 bases: TGTGCCAGCAGTCGGTGGACTAACCCCAAGGGCGAGCAGTACTTC. Translation gives CASSRWTNPKGEQYF. The chain links TRBV25-1 to TRBJ2-7, with a weak D call TRBD2 (6 bases). The CDR3 is 15 residues long. The germline CDR1 and CDR2 sequences are MGHDK and SYGVNS. Trimming shortened V by 5 bases and J by 6 bases, and 20 bases separated the two germline ends.